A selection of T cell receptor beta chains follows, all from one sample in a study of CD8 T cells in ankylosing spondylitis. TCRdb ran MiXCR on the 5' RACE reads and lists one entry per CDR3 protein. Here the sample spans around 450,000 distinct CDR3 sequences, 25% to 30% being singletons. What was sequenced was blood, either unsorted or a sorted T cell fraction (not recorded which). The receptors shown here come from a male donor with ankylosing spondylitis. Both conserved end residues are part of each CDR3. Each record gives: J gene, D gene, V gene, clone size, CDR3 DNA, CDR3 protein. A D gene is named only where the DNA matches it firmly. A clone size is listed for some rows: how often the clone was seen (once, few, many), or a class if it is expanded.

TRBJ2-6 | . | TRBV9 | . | TGTGCCAGCAGCGTAGAACTCTCTGGGGCCAACGTCCTGACTTTC | CASSVELSGANVLTF
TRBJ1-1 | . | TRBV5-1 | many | TGCGCCAGCGGGAAATCTCGGGGTACTGAAGCTTTCTTT | CASGKSRGTEAFF
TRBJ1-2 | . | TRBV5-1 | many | TGCGCCAGCAGCTTCACAGGGACTTCTAACTATGGCTACACCTTC | CASSFTGTSNYGYTF
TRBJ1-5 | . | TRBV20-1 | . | TGCAGTGGTCAGGACCCCAGGGGCAATCAGCCCCAGCATTTT | CSGQDPRGNQPQHF
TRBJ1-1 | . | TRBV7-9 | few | TGTGCCAGCAGCTCCGGCCCAGGGGTTAAAGCTTTCTTT | CASSSGPGVKAFF
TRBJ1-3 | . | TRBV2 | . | TGTGCCAGCAGATCGTCAAGCTCTGGAAACACCATATATTTT | CASRSSSSGNTIYF
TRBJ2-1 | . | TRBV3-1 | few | TGTGCCAGCAGCCAAGAGGGGATTTCAAGGGGCAGGGGTTACTCCTACAATGAGCAGTTCTTC | CASSQEGISRGRGYSYNEQFF
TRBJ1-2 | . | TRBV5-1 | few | TGCGCCAGCAGCCAGTATGCTTATGAGGTTGGGACCTTC | CASSQYAYEVGTF
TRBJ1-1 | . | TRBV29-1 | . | TGCAGCGCCACTGAAGCTTTCTTT | CSATEAFF
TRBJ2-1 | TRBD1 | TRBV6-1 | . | TGTGCCAGCAGCCTCCGGGACAGGCGTTCCAATGAGCAGTTCTTC | CASSLRDRRSNEQFF
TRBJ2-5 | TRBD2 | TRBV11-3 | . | TGTGCCAGCAGCCCGAGGCGGGAGGGCGGAGAGACCCAGTACTTC | CASSPRREGGETQYF
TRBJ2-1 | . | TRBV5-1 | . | TGCGCCAGCAGATCCTGGGGGGAGGCGTACAATGAGCAGTTCTTC | CASRSWGEAYNEQFF
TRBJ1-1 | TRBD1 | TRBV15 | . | TGTGCCACCAGCCGACAGGGAAGAAACACTGAAGCTTTCTTT | CATSRQGRNTEAFF
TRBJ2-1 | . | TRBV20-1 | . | TGCAGTGCTAGGAAAGGGTTCGATGAGCAGTTCTTC | CSARKGFDEQFF